What follows are 22 T cell receptor beta chains derived from one specimen sequenced in a study of regulatory T cells in long-lasting Graves disease (dated by TCRdb to the early 2020s). The method behind the library was multiplex PCR. The sequencer was an Illumina HiSeq 4000. TCR beta libraries were built with iRepertoire HTBI primers and Arm-PCR amplification of CDR3 regions. The public sequencing data were trimmed at Q25 with fastp and processed into clonotypes with MiXCR by TCRdb, which kept only in-frame beta chains. Rows are unified per CDR3 protein, each entry keeping the most common DNA and genes. Here the sample has hundreds of thousands of distinct CDR3 sequences; roughly a fifth occur a single time. The top ten clonotypes cover just under 30% of the sample. The label giving this sample's time point can be read as: persistent/refractory GD, antithyroid drugs over 5 years with positive TRAb. RNA was extracted from PBMCs in TRIzol for both TCR sequencing and RNA sequencing.

The material sequenced was peripheral blood mononuclear cells (PBMCs), taken when the disease was refractory, from a patient treated with antithyroid drugs. The origin of the receptors is a female donor with Graves disease.

Only one count was recorded for this clonotype. The chain carries TRBV20-1 and TRBJ1-2; D gene ambiguous. Deletions cut 1 base from V and 0 bases from J, with 18 bases between. Germline loops: CDR1 DFQATT, CDR2 SNEGSKA (reference sequence). The CDR3 extends over 17 amino acids. The CDR3 reads CSARVGSFVGANYGYTF. CDR3 nucleotide sequence: TGCAGTGCTAGAGTCGGGTCCTTTGTGGGAGCTAACTATGGCTACACCTTC.

This clonotype was seen many times. The chain recombines TRBV3-1 with TRBJ1-2; D perhaps matches TRBD1 (5 bases). The CDR3 has 13 amino acids. V lost 2 bases to trimming and J lost 2 bases, with 6 bases between them. The germline CDR1 and CDR2 sequences are LGHDT and YNNKEL (reference sequence). The CDR3 region has the DNA TGTGCCAGCAGCCAAACAGGAAACTATGGCTACACCTTC. Amino acid sequence: CASSQTGNYGYTF. The whole variable domain, filled in from reference TRBV3-1 and TRBJ1-2, reads DTAVSQTPKYLVTQMGNDKSIKCEQNLGHDTMYWYKQDSKKFLKIMFSYNNKELIINETVPNRFSPKSPDKAHLNLHINSLELGDSAVYFCASSQTGNYGYTFGSGTRLTVV.

This clonotype was seen at least ten times. This chain uses TRBV5-1 with TRBJ1-6; D unclear. The V gene's germline CDR1 is SGHRS and CDR2 YFSETQ. The V gene lost 5 bases and the J gene lost 9 bases, with 18 bases spanning the gap. The CDR3 contains 15 residues. The CDR3 DNA reads as TGCGCCAGCAGGGGCGAGGAGGGTCCAATTTCACCCCTCCACTTT. Amino acids: CASRGEEGPISPLHF. The variable domain in full, completed from reference TRBV5-1 and TRBJ1-6, reads KAGVTQTPRYLIKTRGQQVTLSCSPISGHRSVSWYQQTPGQGLQFLFEYFSETQRNKGNFPGRFSGRQFSNSRSEMNVSTLELGDSALYLCASRGEEGPISPLHFGNGTRLTVT.

This clonotype was found many times. The rearrangement uses TRBV7-2 and TRBJ2-7; 8 nucleotides match TRBD1. This CDR3 is 15 amino acids long. V gave up 3 bases and J gave up 4 bases; unmatched junction bases: 8. The V gene's germline CDR1 is SGHTA and CDR2 FQGNSA. CDR3 DNA sequence: TGTGCCAGCAGCTTTAGAACAGGGGGTCCTTACGAGCAGTACTTC. Translated: CASSFRTGGPYEQYF.

In its sample, this clonotype was seen many times. The chain uses TRBV7-9 and TRBJ2-7; D call uncertain. CDR3 size: 14 residues. Germline CDR1 and CDR2: SEHNR and FQNEAQ (reference sequence). V lost 1 base to trimming and J lost 0 bases, with 7 bases between them. CDR3 sequence (DNA): TGTGCCAGCAGCTTAGGCAGAACCTCCTACGAGCAGTACTTC. It yields the protein CASSLGRTSYEQYF.

The CDR3 region is CASSTFPPRLVLLDTQYF. The DNA of the CDR3 is TGTGCCAGCAGCACATTCCCCCCGCGACTAGTATTGCTAGATACGCAGTATTTT. The chain links TRBV7-9 to TRBJ2-3; a weak D match, TRBD2 (6 bases). The CDR3 is made up of 18 amino acids. Germline CDR1 is SEHNR and CDR2 is FQNEAQ (reference sequence). V shed 5 bases and J shed 5 bases, with 26 bases lying between them.

This clonotype was seen a handful of times. The gene calls are TRBV7-9 and TRBJ2-1, with D tentatively TRBD1 (6 bases). Trimming stripped 8 bases from V and 0 bases from J, with 14 bases between. This CDR3 has 15 residues. Germline-derived CDR1 and CDR2 are SEHNR and FQNEAQ (reference sequence). The CDR3 DNA reads as TGTGCCAGCTCAAACAGGGATAGCTCCTACAATGAGCAGTTCTTC. It yields the protein CASSNRDSSYNEQFF.

This clonotype was seen a few times. The chain uses TRBV20-1 and TRBJ1-1, with D tentatively TRBD1 (5 bases). This CDR3 is 15 amino acids long. Trimming removed 5 bases from V and 2 bases from J, with 18 bases in between. CDR1 DFQATT and CDR2 SNEGSKA come from the germline V gene (reference sequence). The CDR3 DNA reads as TGCAGTGCTGCCGGGTTTGGGAGGGGTAACACTGAAGCTTTCTTT. Encoded protein: CSAAGFGRGNTEAFF.

This chain joins TRBV3-1 and TRBJ2-7; D possibly matches TRBD1 or TRBD2 (5 bases each). V gave up 1 base and J gave up 5 bases, with 12 bases separating them. This CDR3 comprises 14 residues. The germline gives CDR1 LGHDT, CDR2 YNNKEL (reference sequence). The CDR3 spells CASSQVGPRNEQYF. DNA for the CDR3: TGTGCCAGCAGCCAAGTGGGACCCCGCAACGAGCAGTACTTC.

Ten or more counts support this clonotype. The V gene is TRBV2, the J gene TRBJ2-7, with 8 positions matching TRBD2. Germline V gives CDR1 SNHLY, CDR2 FYNNEI. The junction had 8 bases not matched to a gene; V was cut back by 9 bases and J by 1 base. This CDR3 comprises 14 residues. The CDR3 loop is CASRAGGASYEQYF. The CDR3 region has the DNA TGTGCCAGTCGGGCGGGGGGCGCGTCCTACGAGCAGTACTTC.

Worth noting for this clonotype: A much larger clone differs from this one at a single base, so this may be a read error. The V and J genes are TRBV6-1 and TRBJ2-7; D is ambiguous. Trimming left V 4 bases short and J 0 bases short, with 10 bases between. Germline CDR1 reads MNHNS; CDR2 reads SASEGT. CDR3 length: 14 amino acids. CDR3 coding DNA: TGTGCCAGCAGTGGAGAACATTTCTCCTACGAGCAGTACTTC. Translation gives CASSGEHFSYEQYF.

This clonotype has at least ten counts. V usage is TRBV5-1 and J usage is TRBJ1-5, with D perhaps matching TRBD1 (5 bases). V lost 5 bases and J lost 6, with 15 bases in between. Per the germline V gene, CDR1 is SGHRS and CDR2 is YFSETQ. The CDR3 is made up of 14 amino acids. CDR3 sequence reads: CASSPEAGIQPQHF. CDR3 sequence (DNA): TGCGCCAGCAGTCCGGAGGCAGGGATTCAGCCCCAGCATTTT. Drawing the rest from reference TRBV5-1 and TRBJ1-5, the complete variable domain is KAGVTQTPRYLIKTRGQQVTLSCSPISGHRSVSWYQQTPGQGLQFLFEYFSETQRNKGNFPGRFSGRQFSNSRSEMNVSTLELGDSALYLCASSPEAGIQPQHFGDGTRLSIL.

The chain combines TRBV9 with TRBJ1-1, with 12 bases fitting TRBD1. CDR3 size: 17 residues. V was pared by 0 bases and J by 1 base, with 4 bases of the junction left unmatched. Germline CDR1 SGDLS, CDR2 YYNGEE. CDR3: CASSVEGTGGENTEAFF. In DNA, the CDR3 is TGTGCCAGCAGCGTAGAGGGGACAGGGGGCGAGAACACTGAAGCTTTCTTT.

This clonotype was seen more than once but under ten times. This chain links TRBV19 with TRBJ1-1; D might be TRBD1 (5 bases). The CDR3 consists of 16 residues. V was cut by 4 bases and J by 1 base, with 16 bases left in between. CDR1 is LNHDA, CDR2 SQIVND, per germline (reference sequence). As DNA, the CDR3 is TGTGCCAGTAGTAGACGATCGGGGCCGGAGAACACTGAAGCTTTCTTT. This codes for CASSRRSGPENTEAFF.

The V and J genes are TRBV20-1 and TRBJ2-3, with D possibly called TRBD1 or TRBD2 (6 bases each). Trimming shortened V by 6 bases and J by 2 bases, and 12 bases separated the two germline ends. The CDR3 contains 13 residues. CDR1 is DFQATT, CDR2 SNEGSKA, per germline (reference sequence). DNA for the CDR3: TGCAGTGCCAGGAGGGGGAACACAGATACGCAGTATTTT. Translating it yields CSARRGNTDTQYF.

This clonotype was seen a few times. The V call is TRBV5-1, the J call TRBJ2-7, with 11 nucleotides matching TRBD1. V lost 1 base and J lost 4; bases outside the gene matches: 10. Per the germline V gene, CDR1 is SGHRS and CDR2 is YFSETQ. The CDR3 length is 17 residues. In nucleotides, the CDR3 is TGCGCCAGCAGCTTGACCTGGGGACAGGGGGTACGTTACGAGCAGTACTTC. Translating gives CASSLTWGQGVRYEQYF.

This clonotype occurred many times. The chain joins TRBV20-1 to TRBJ2-7, with no clear D. There are 16 residues in the CDR3. The germline V gene encodes CDR1 DFQATT and CDR2 SNEGSKA (reference sequence). V lost 4 bases and J lost 3, with 22 bases in between. Here the CDR3 reads CSATPRLGRSNYEQYF. CDR3 nucleotides: TGCAGTGCTACTCCCCGTTTGGGCAGGTCGAACTACGAGCAGTACTTC.

The chain has TRBV18 and TRBJ1-3, with 9 bases aligning to TRBD1. The J segment lost 0 bases and the V segment lost 2 bases, leaving 2 bases of the junction unmatched. CDR3 size: 16 residues. CDR1 KGHSH and CDR2 LQKENI come from the germline V gene. CDR3 amino acids: CASSPGTGSSGNTIYF. CDR3 DNA sequence: TGTGCCAGCTCACCAGGGACAGGGAGCTCTGGAAACACCATATATTTT. Supplemented by reference TRBV18 and TRBJ1-3, the full variable domain reads NAGVMQNPRHLVRRRGQEARLRCSPMKGHSHVYWYRQLPEEGLKFMVYLQKENIIDESGMPKERFSAEFPKEGPSILRIQQVVRGDSAAYFCASSPGTGSSGNTIYFGEGSWLTVV.

Details on this clonotype: A clone one base away is much larger, so this may be a read error. V and J are TRBV28 and TRBJ2-4; maybe TRBD2 (5 bases). The ends were cut back, 6 bases at V and 11 bases at J, with 11 bases in the middle. This CDR3 contains 11 residues. Germline V gives CDR1 MDHEN, CDR2 SYDVKM. The CDR3 protein is CASSRGHVQYF. The CDR3 coding sequence is TGTGCCAGCAGCCGGGGTCACGTTCAGTACTTC.

This clonotype has ten or more counts. The chain combines TRBV10-3 with TRBJ1-2; possibly TRBD1 for D (6 bases). Germline V CDR1 and CDR2: ENHRY, SYGVKD. This CDR3 region has 15 residues. Trimming removed 0 bases from V and 1 base from J, with 9 bases in between. CDR3 coding DNA: TGTGCCATCAGTGAGTCGCAGGGGTATAACTATGGCTACACCTTC. It codes for CAISESQGYNYGYTF.

This clonotype was counted many times. The chain has TRBV3-1 and TRBJ1-2; TRBD1 might be the D (5 bases). The CDR3 spans 14 residues. The germline CDR1 and CDR2 sequences are LGHDT and YNNKEL (reference sequence). Trimming removed 2 bases from V and 4 bases from J, with 11 bases in between. The CDR3, as DNA: TGTGCCAGCAGCCAAATAGGGACCAGCTATGGCTACACCTTC. Its protein is CASSQIGTSYGYTF. Full variable domain (rest looked up from reference TRBV3-1 and TRBJ1-2): DTAVSQTPKYLVTQMGNDKSIKCEQNLGHDTMYWYKQDSKKFLKIMFSYNNKELIINETVPNRFSPKSPDKAHLNLHINSLELGDSAVYFCASSQIGTSYGYTFGSGTRLTVV.

The chain recombines TRBV5-1 with TRBJ2-7, with 8 bases aligning to TRBD1. J lost 4 bases, V lost 4 bases, and 7 bases had no gene match. The V gene's germline CDR1 is SGHRS and CDR2 YFSETQ. This CDR3 contains 14 residues. The CDR3 bases are TGCGCCAGCAGCCCGACAGGGGTTAATTACGAGCAGTACTTC. Protein product: CASSPTGVNYEQYF.